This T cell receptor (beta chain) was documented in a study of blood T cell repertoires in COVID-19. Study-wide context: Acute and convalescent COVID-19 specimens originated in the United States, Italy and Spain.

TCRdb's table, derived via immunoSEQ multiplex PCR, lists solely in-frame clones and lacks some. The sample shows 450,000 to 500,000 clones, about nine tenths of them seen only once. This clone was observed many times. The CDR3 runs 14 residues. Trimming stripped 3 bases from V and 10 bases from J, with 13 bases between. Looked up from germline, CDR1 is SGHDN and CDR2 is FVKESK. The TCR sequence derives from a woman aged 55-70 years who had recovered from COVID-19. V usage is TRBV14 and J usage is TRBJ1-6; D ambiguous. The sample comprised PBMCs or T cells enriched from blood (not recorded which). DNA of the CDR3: TGTGCCAGCAGCCACGAGGATGGATACTCACCCCTCCACTTT. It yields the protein CASSHEDGYSPLHF.